The 6 T cell receptor beta chains below were found in one sample sequenced in a study of blood T cell repertoires in COVID-19. Clones were read by immunoSEQ multiplex PCR, and TCRdb kept only the in-frame ones, dropping some. The sample has roughly 120,000 clones, around 86% seen once. The specimen was peripheral blood. The receptor source for this set is a woman in her seventies with acute or convalescent COVID-19.

The chain recombines TRBV27 with TRBJ2-5, with 8 bases lining up with TRBD2. The junction had 8 bases not matched to a gene; V was cut back by 3 bases and J by 5 bases. Germline V gene lookup returns CDR1 MNHEY and CDR2 SMNVEV (reference sequence). The CDR3 extends over 15 amino acids. CDR3 residues: CASSFIRGGGETQYF. The CDR3 DNA reads TGTGCCAGCAGTTTCATTCGGGGGGGCGGGGAGACCCAGTACTTC.

J is TRBJ1-5 and V is TRBV12-3 or TRBV12-4; D call uncertain. Between the trimmed V and J ends, which lost 3 bases and 0 bases, there was a span of 3 bases. CDR3 length: 13 residues. Here the CDR3 DNA reads TGTGCCAGCAGTTTTAATAGCAATCAGCCCCAGCATTTT. Translating it yields CASSFNSNQPQHF.

This rearrangement joins TRBV14 to TRBJ2-1; D possibly corresponds to TRBD2 (5 bases). V lost 3 bases to trimming and J lost 12 bases, with 15 bases between them. CDR1 and CDR2 from the germline V gene are SGHDN and FVKESK. CDR3 length equals 13 residues. DNA of the CDR3: TGTGCCAGCAGCCAGGGCCGGGGTATGGTGCAGTTCTTC. This gives the protein CASSQGRGMVQFF.

V is TRBV29-1 and J is TRBJ2-2; no reliable D call. V lost 4 bases to trimming and J lost 1 base, with 10 bases between them. The CDR3 is made up of 14 amino acids. Germline-derived CDR1 and CDR2 are SQVTM and ANQGSEA. The CDR3 loop is CSVVKLLNTGELFF. CDR3 bases: TGCAGCGTTGTAAAGCTCCTGAACACCGGGGAGCTGTTTTTT.

Only one count was recorded for this clone. The chain is built from TRBV18 and TRBJ2-5; D is possibly TRBD2 (5 bases). V was trimmed by 0 bases and J by 7 bases, leaving 12 bases between them. Germline V lookup: CDR1 KGHSH, CDR2 LQKENI. The CDR3 has 14 amino acids. The CDR3 sequence: CASSPPAGEGTQYF. The CDR3 nucleotides read TGTGCCAGCTCACCACCGGCCGGGGAAGGGACCCAGTACTTC.

The CDR3 nucleotides read TGTGCCAGCAGCTCACCGGGACTAGCGGGTTTGCACGAGCAGTACTTC. It translates to CASSSPGLAGLHEQYF. The rearrangement links TRBV7-9 to TRBJ2-7; 12 nucleotides align to TRBD2. Germline CDR1 is SEHNR and CDR2 is FQNEAQ (reference sequence). J gave up 5 bases and V 4 bases, and 9 bases lay outside the gene matches. The CDR3 runs to 16 residues.